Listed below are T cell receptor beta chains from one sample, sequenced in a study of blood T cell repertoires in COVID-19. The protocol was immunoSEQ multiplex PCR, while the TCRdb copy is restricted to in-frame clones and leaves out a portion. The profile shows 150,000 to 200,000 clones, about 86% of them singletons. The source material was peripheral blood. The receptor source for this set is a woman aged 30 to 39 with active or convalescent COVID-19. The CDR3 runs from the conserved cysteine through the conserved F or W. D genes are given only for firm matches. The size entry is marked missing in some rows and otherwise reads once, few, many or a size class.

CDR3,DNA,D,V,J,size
CASSRGGLLYEQYF,TGTGCCAGCAGCAGAGGAGGGCTCTTATACGAGCAGTACTTC,-,TRBV9,TRBJ2-7,-
CASSSQDSNTEAFF,TGTGCCAGCAGTTCCCAGGACAGCAACACTGAAGCTTTCTTT,-,TRBV6-6,TRBJ1-1,once
CASSLRSAYEQYF,TGTGCCAGCAGTTTGCGGAGCGCCTACGAGCAGTACTTC,-,TRBV28,TRBJ2-7,-
CATSGAVTGELFF,TGTGCCACCAGTGGTGCGGTTACCGGGGAGCTGTTTTTT,-,TRBV24-1,TRBJ2-2,-
CASSTGTVTEAFF,TGTGCCAGTAGTACCGGGACAGTCACTGAAGCTTTCTTT,TRBD1,TRBV19,TRBJ1-1,-
CASSPGLTTDTQYF,TGTGCCAGCAGCCCGGGACTTACCACAGATACGCAGTATTTT,-,TRBV11-3,TRBJ2-3,-
CASSQDLRQGRNGYTF,TGCGCCAGCAGCCAAGACTTGAGGCAGGGAAGAAATGGCTACACCTTC,-,TRBV4-1,TRBJ1-2,-
CASPTGSEEPQHF,TGTGCCAGTCCGACAGGTTCGGAGGAGCCCCAGCATTTT,-,TRBV24-1,TRBJ1-5,many
CASSLSGVGVTGELFF,TGTGCCAGCAGTTTATCCGGGGTCGGCGTTACCGGGGAGCTGTTTTTT,-,TRBV28,TRBJ2-2,once
CATSGSLGAKNIQYF,TGTGCCACCAGCGGGTCCCTAGGAGCCAAAAACATTCAGTACTTC,-,TRBV15,TRBJ2-4,-
CASSSSDRGIGETQYF,TGCGCCAGCAGCTCCTCGGACAGGGGGATTGGTGAGACCCAGTACTTC,TRBD1,TRBV5-1,TRBJ2-5,-
CASSPPRGTAGNTIYF,TGTGCCAGCAGTCCCCCCCGGGGGACTGCTGGAAACACCATATATTTT,-,TRBV7-6,TRBJ1-3,-
CASSTGGFSPLHF,TGTGCCAGCAGCACGGGGGGTTTTTCACCCCTCCACTTT,-,TRBV13,TRBJ1-6,-
CASSDGPTEEQYF,TGTGCCAGCAGTGACGGCCCCACAGAGGAGCAGTACTTC,-,TRBV7-9,TRBJ2-7,-
CASSLDPASKISYEQYF,TGTGCCAGCAGTTTAGACCCAGCTAGCAAAATCTCCTACGAGCAGTACTTC,-,TRBV6-2/TRBV6-3,TRBJ2-7,-
CASSPGLAGNNEQFF,TGCGCCAGCAGCCCGGGACTAGCGGGAAACAATGAGCAGTTCTTC,TRBD2,TRBV4-1,TRBJ2-1,-